This TCR beta chain was captured by sequencing in a study of control samples from healthy donors and cancer patients (dated by TCRdb to 2018 to 2020). With regard to this clone: This clone's antigen is unknown. The sample holds no much larger clone one base away, and base qualities are not on file.

After removal of 2 bases from V and 0 bases from J, the junction retains 0 bases not matched to a gene. The CDR3 contains 15 residues, cysteine and phenylalanine counted. Only CDR3 DNA is held: 45 bases, read in frame from base 1. Reading the germline V gene gives CDR1 MGHRA and CDR2 YSYEKL. The library came from the immunoSEQ multiplex PCR assay. Imported from immuneACCESS, the table was reduced by TCRdb to in-frame sequences with V and J called. These copies leave out some clones; in studies compared against another copy, an unresolved V gene accounts for under half, and the cause of the remainder is not known. This sample holds tens of thousands of clones; over 75% were observed only once. The biggest ten clones account for nearly 5.5% of the sample.

The sequence came from a man aged 35-49 years in good health. In this chain, TRBV4-1 is recombined with TRBJ2-7, and TRBD2 matches 11 of the central bases. Sequenced material: blood. The encoded CDR3 is CASSQLAGGSYEQYF. The base sequence is TGCGCCAGCAGCCAACTAGCGGGAGGCTCCTACGAGCAGTACTTC.